Shown below are 13 T cell receptor beta chains from a single sample sequenced in a study of blood T cell repertoires in COVID-19. TCRdb keeps only in-frame clones here, not all; method: immunoSEQ multiplex PCR. The table records about 220,000 clones, 82% of them present only once. Sequences were obtained from PBMCs or T cells enriched from blood (not recorded which). The receptor source for this set is a woman in her sixties who had recovered from COVID-19.

The V gene is TRBV13, the J gene TRBJ2-3; 10 nucleotides align to TRBD2. CDR1 and CDR2 from the germline V gene are PRHDT and FYEKMQ (reference sequence). The trim removed 5 bases at V and 2 bases at J, leaving 7 bases unmatched. The CDR3 totals 16 residues. The CDR3 loop is CASSGRTSGATDTQYF. CDR3 nucleotide sequence: TGTGCCAGCAGCGGGCGGACTAGCGGAGCCACAGATACGCAGTATTTT.

V gene TRBV28 combines with J gene TRBJ1-1; D is uncertain. The CDR3 loop spans 16 amino acids. Germline loops: CDR1 MDHEN, CDR2 SYDVKM. The ends were cut back, 1 base at V and 0 bases at J, with 12 bases in the middle. CDR3 coding DNA: TGTGCCAGCAGTTTATTGCAGATCGTCATGAACACTGAAGCTTTCTTT. Translating it yields CASSLLQIVMNTEAFF.

The chain links TRBV6-6 to TRBJ1-6, with D tentatively TRBD1 (6 bases). CDR1 MNHNY and CDR2 SVGAGI come from the germline V gene (reference sequence). V was trimmed by 8 bases and J by 8 bases, leaving 16 bases between them. CDR3 length: 14 residues. CDR3 loop: CASANRDGDSPLHF. The CDR3 DNA reads TGTGCCAGCGCGAACAGGGACGGGGATTCACCCCTCCACTTT.

Remarks on this clone: This sample also contains other DNA sequences that code for the same CDR3. J is TRBJ2-7 and V is TRBV5-1; 7 bases map to TRBD1. In germline, CDR1 is SGHRS, CDR2 YFSETQ. The CDR3 spans 12 residues. With 2 bases clipped from V and 6 bases from J, the junction kept 2 bases outside the gene matches. DNA for the CDR3: TGCGCCAGCAGCTTCAACAGGGGCGAGCAGTACTTC. Its protein is CASSFNRGEQYF.

This clone was seen more than once but under ten times. The chain uses TRBV6-2 or TRBV6-3 and TRBJ2-7, with 8 positions matching TRBD1. CDR3 length: 15 residues. The germline V gene has CDR1 MNHEY and CDR2 SVGEGT. Germline trimming cut 2 bases from V and 5 bases from J; bases unmatched to any gene: 8. CDR3: CASSYRTGRMDEQYF. The CDR3 region has the DNA TGTGCCAGCAGTTACAGGACAGGGAGAATGGACGAGCAGTACTTC.

This chain uses TRBV5-4 with TRBJ2-2; 12 nucleotides line up with TRBD2. This CDR3 spans 15 amino acids. CDR1 and CDR2 from the germline V gene are SGHNT and YYREEE (reference sequence). J was trimmed by 5 bases and V by 4 bases; bases with no gene match: 3. In nucleotides, the CDR3 is TGTGCCAGCAGCGAAGGACTAGCGGGGACCGGGGAGCTGTTTTTT. Protein product: CASSEGLAGTGELFF. The entire variable domain, with the rest obtained from reference TRBV5-4 and TRBJ2-2, is as follows: ETGVTQSPTHLIKTRGQQVTLRCSSQSGHNTVSWYQQALGQGPQFIFQYYREEENGRGNFPPRFSGLQFPNYSSELNVNALELDDSALYLCASSEGLAGTGELFFGEGSRLTVL.

The CDR3 DNA reads as TGTGCCAGCAGCCTCGGACAGAGCAATCAGCCCCAGCATTTT. Amino acids: CASSLGQSNQPQHF. V gene TRBV5-5 combines with J gene TRBJ1-5, with a tentative D call TRBD1 (6 bases). In germline, CDR1 is SGHKS, CDR2 YYEKEE (reference sequence). This CDR3 spans 14 amino acids. V lost 4 bases, J lost 1 base, and 9 bases lay in between.

This rearrangement joins TRBV10-3 to TRBJ1-3, with 7 bases identical to TRBD1. The CDR3 is 15 residues long. J lost 6 bases, V lost 6 bases, and 11 bases had no gene match. Germline assignment: CDR1 ENHRY and CDR2 SYGVKD. The CDR3 region is CAIREDRVISNTIYF. CDR3 nucleotide sequence: TGTGCCATCAGAGAAGACAGGGTGATATCAAACACCATATATTTT.

CDR3 region: CASSLGGGSGNTIYF. CDR3 sequence (DNA): TGTGCCAGCAGCTTAGGAGGGGGCTCTGGAAACACCATATATTTT. This rearrangement joins TRBV11-3 to TRBJ1-3, with TRBD1 as a possible D gene (6 bases). The germline V gene encodes CDR1 SGHNT and CDR2 YENEEA. This CDR3 is 15 amino acids long. The V end lost 1 base, the J end lost 0 bases, and 7 bases lay between the germline ends.

This clone was seen just once. The V call is TRBV10-3, the J call TRBJ1-2; the D gene is possibly TRBD1 (6 bases). This CDR3 has 14 amino acids. In germline, CDR1 is ENHRY, CDR2 SYGVKD. Trimming cost V 4 bases and J 3 bases, with 12 bases left between them. The CDR3 coding sequence is TGTGCCATCAGTGCCCGGACAGATCACTATGGCTACACCTTC. Translation gives CAISARTDHYGYTF.

V gene TRBV7-3 combines with J gene TRBJ2-5; 9 positions match TRBD2. Germline values: CDR1 SGHTA, CDR2 FQGTGA. Losses at the gene ends were 5 bases for V and 5 bases for J; bases not matched to a gene: 12. CDR3 length equals 16 residues. CDR3 loop: CASSLSGTSLWETQYF. DNA for the CDR3: TGTGCCAGCAGCCTCTCCGGGACTAGCCTATGGGAGACCCAGTACTTC.

The chain combines TRBV7-9 with TRBJ2-3, with TRBD2 identical over 8 bases. Per germline, CDR1 SEHNR and CDR2 FQNEAQ (reference sequence). This CDR3 spans 16 amino acids. Trimming cost V 5 bases and J 6 bases; bases outside gene matches: 13. The CDR3 reads CASSLEAGAWSDTQYF. Written as DNA, the CDR3 is TGTGCCAGCAGCCTTGAAGCGGGAGCGTGGTCGGATACGCAGTATTTT. Full variable domain (remainder filled in from reference TRBV7-9 and TRBJ2-3): DTGVSQNPRHKITKRGQNVTFRCDPISEHNRLYWYRQTLGQGPEFLTYFQNEAQLEKSRLLSDRFSAERPKGSFSTLEIQRTEQGDSAMYLCASSLEAGAWSDTQYFGPGTRLTVL.

The chain couples TRBV7-6 to TRBJ2-7; a weak D match, TRBD1 (5 bases). Germline CDR1 SGHVS, CDR2 FNYEAQ. Trimming took off 5 bases at V and 4 bases at J, with 15 bases between the two ends. The CDR3 has 14 residues. CDR3 sequence (DNA): TGTGCCAGCAGCCCAGGGTTGCTTCAATACGAGCAGTACTTC. Amino acid sequence: CASSPGLLQYEQYF.